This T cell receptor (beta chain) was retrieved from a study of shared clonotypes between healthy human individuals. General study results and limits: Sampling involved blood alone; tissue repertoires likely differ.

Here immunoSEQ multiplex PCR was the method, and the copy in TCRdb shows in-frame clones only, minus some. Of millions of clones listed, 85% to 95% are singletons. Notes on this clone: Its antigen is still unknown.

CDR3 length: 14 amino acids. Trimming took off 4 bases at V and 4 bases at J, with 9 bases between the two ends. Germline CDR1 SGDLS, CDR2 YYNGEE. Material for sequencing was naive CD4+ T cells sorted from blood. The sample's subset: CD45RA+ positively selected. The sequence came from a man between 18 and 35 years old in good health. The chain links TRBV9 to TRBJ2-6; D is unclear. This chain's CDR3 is CASSQSRGANVLTF. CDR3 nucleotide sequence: TGTGCCAGCAGCCAAAGCCGGGGGGCCAACGTCCTGACTTTC.